Shown below are 24 T cell receptor beta chains from a single sample sequenced in a study of naive and memory T cell subsets. Two oligonucleotides, mixed equimolar, formed the beta constant-region primer covering TRBC1 and TRBC2. TCRdb re-called the UMI-ligation and nested PCR reads through MiXCR, storing one row per CDR3 protein. The sample consists of 65,000 to 85,000 distinct CDR3 sequences, roughly 14% of them appearing once. The specimen sequenced was central memory CD4+ T cells from blood. These receptors were collected from a human donor in good health.

In its sample, this clonotype was seen many times. The chain carries TRBV29-1 and TRBJ2-4, with 7 nucleotides matching TRBD1. Germline V gene data show CDR1 as SQVTM and CDR2 as ANQGSEA. Trimming at V came to 6 bases and at J to 4 bases, leaving 6 bases not matched to a gene. The CDR3 is made up of 13 amino acids. The CDR3 sequence is CSVTGTAKNIQYF. The CDR3 nucleotides are TGCAGCGTCACCGGGACAGCGAAAAACATTCAGTACTTC.

Ten or more counts support this clonotype. This chain uses TRBV20-1 with TRBJ2-7; 10 nucleotides agree with TRBD1. V lost 6 bases, J lost 5 bases, and 4 bases stayed unmatched. CDR3 length: 12 residues. Looked up from germline, CDR1 is DFQATT and CDR2 is SNEGSKA (reference sequence). CDR3 loop: CSASGTGDEQYF. The CDR3 DNA sequence: TGCAGTGCCAGCGGGACAGGGGACGAGCAGTACTTC.

The chain joins TRBV24-1 to TRBJ2-5, with unresolved D. The V gene's germline CDR1 is KGHDR and CDR2 SFDVKD. The CDR3 is 16 amino acids. The germline V and J ends were trimmed by 1 base and 4 bases, with 15 bases remaining between them. The CDR3 DNA sequence: TGTGCCACCAGTGATTTCGGGCGGAATCTCGGAGAGACCCAGTACTTC. Amino acid sequence: CATSDFGRNLGETQYF.

V gene TRBV20-1 combines with J gene TRBJ1-1; unclear D gene. The germline V gene encodes CDR1 DFQATT and CDR2 SNEGSKA (reference sequence). The CDR3 loop spans 12 amino acids. The V and J ends lost 5 bases and 6 bases respectively, with 13 bases between them. CDR3 sequence: CSAPPKKAEAFF. CDR3 in DNA: TGCAGTGCTCCTCCAAAGAAGGCTGAAGCTTTCTTT.

This clonotype was recorded many times. The chain uses TRBV5-1 and TRBJ2-5, with unresolved D. The germline V and J ends were trimmed by 0 bases and 1 base, with 13 bases remaining between them. The CDR3 length is 16 residues. The germline V gene encodes CDR1 SGHRS and CDR2 YFSETQ. The CDR3 here is CASSLGSSVPQETQYF. In DNA, the CDR3 is TGCGCCAGCAGCTTGGGTTCCAGCGTCCCCCAAGAGACCCAGTACTTC.

The table lists this clonotype with many counts. The chain carries TRBV5-4 and TRBJ2-1, with 7 bases fitting TRBD2. Per germline, CDR1 SGHNT and CDR2 YYREEE (reference sequence). The CDR3 is 16 residues long. The J segment lost 1 base and the V segment lost 3 bases, leaving 7 bases of the junction unmatched. The chain's CDR3 is CASSSTGLPSYNEQFF. The CDR3 DNA follows: TGTGCCAGCAGCTCAACGGGACTACCTTCCTACAATGAGCAGTTCTTC.

This clonotype was seen a handful of times. The chain joins TRBV18 to TRBJ1-2; no definite D call. Germline CDR1 and CDR2: KGHSH and LQKENI. The CDR3 runs 14 residues. Trimming removed 3 bases at V and 9 bases at J, with 17 bases between. In nucleotides, the CDR3 is TGTGCCAGCTCACCGTCGAGTAAGATTGGAAGCTACACCTTC. Protein product: CASSPSSKIGSYTF.

J is TRBJ2-5 and V is TRBV7-2, with D perhaps TRBD2 (6 bases). Germline V CDR1 and CDR2: SGHTA, FQGNSA. This CDR3 comprises 15 residues. The ends were cut back, 5 bases at V and 4 bases at J, with 17 bases in the middle. DNA of the CDR3: TGTGCCAGCAGCATGCTTCGGGTGGGGGGAGAGACCCAGTACTTC. Translated, it gives CASSMLRVGGETQYF. The whole variable domain, filled in from reference TRBV7-2 and TRBJ2-5, reads GAGVSQSPSNKVTEKGKDVELRCDPISGHTALYWYRQSLGQGLEFLIYFQGNSAPDKSGLPSDRFSAERTGGSVSTLTIQRTQQEDSAVYLCASSMLRVGGETQYFGPGTRLLVL.

J is TRBJ1-4 and V is TRBV28; the match to TRBD1 covers 7 bases. This CDR3 is 15 amino acids long. J was trimmed by 6 bases and V by 4 bases; bases with no gene match: 8. CDR1 is MDHEN, CDR2 SYDVKM, per germline. The CDR3 DNA reads TGTGCCAGCAGTTCCGGGACAGCGTCGCATGAAAAACTGTTTTTT. Protein product: CASSSGTASHEKLFF. Complete variable domain (other parts from reference TRBV28 and TRBJ1-4): DVKVTQSSRYLVKRTGEKVFLECVQDMDHENMFWYRQDPGLGLRLIYFSYDVKMKEKGDIPEGYSVSREKKERFSLILESASTNQTSMYLCASSSGTASHEKLFFGSGTQLSVL.

This clonotype was recorded a few times. The V gene is TRBV6-5, the J gene TRBJ2-1; 9 nucleotides agree with TRBD1. The CDR3 has 12 residues. Trimming took 2 bases from V and 12 from J; bases not matched to a gene: 2. Germline V gene lookup returns CDR1 MNHEY and CDR2 SVGAGI. CDR3: CASSYPGQGQFF. CDR3 sequence (DNA): TGTGCCAGCAGTTACCCGGGACAGGGGCAGTTCTTC.

The chain is built from TRBV18 and TRBJ2-2, with D unresolved. This CDR3 region has 12 residues. Germline lookup yields CDR1 KGHSH and CDR2 LQKENI. V was shortened by 2 bases and J by 6 bases, with 4 bases between the two germline ends. The CDR3 here is CASSPGAGELFF. Here the CDR3 DNA reads TGTGCCAGCTCACCAGGGGCCGGGGAGCTGTTTTTT. Full variable domain (missing parts from reference TRBV18 and TRBJ2-2): NAGVMQNPRHLVRRRGQEARLRCSPMKGHSHVYWYRQLPEEGLKFMVYLQKENIIDESGMPKERFSAEFPKEGPSILRIQQVVRGDSAAYFCASSPGAGELFFGEGSRLTVL.

This clonotype has at least ten counts. The V call is TRBV2, the J call TRBJ2-3; D is tentatively TRBD1 or TRBD2 (6 bases each). V shed 4 bases and J shed 7 bases, with 12 bases lying between them. This CDR3 is built from 13 residues. In germline, CDR1 is SNHLY, CDR2 FYNNEI. In nucleotides, the CDR3 is TGTGCCAGCAGTGGGGGGGCGCCCAATACGCAGTATTTT. It codes for CASSGGAPNTQYF.

The V and J genes are TRBV27 and TRBJ1-1, with 10 bases fitting TRBD1. CDR3 size: 14 residues. From germline, CDR1 is MNHEY and CDR2 SMNVEV (reference sequence). The V segment lost 6 bases and the J segment 7 bases; nucleotides outside the gene matches: 8. The CDR3 is CASRLRQGAGEAFF. The CDR3, as DNA: TGTGCCAGCAGACTAAGACAGGGGGCAGGTGAAGCTTTCTTT.

This chain links TRBV29-1 with TRBJ2-2; 7 bases are a match to TRBD1. V trimming: 7 bases; J trimming: 6 bases; junction bases outside the gene matches: 5. Germline lookup yields CDR1 SQVTM and CDR2 ANQGSEA. This CDR3 contains 12 residues. The CDR3 nucleotides read TGCAGCGCCAGGGGGTCGGCCGGGGAGCTGTTTTTT. Protein: CSARGSAGELFF.

The chain carries TRBV24-1 and TRBJ2-2; D gene uncertain. The ends were cut back, 5 bases at V and 2 bases at J, with 5 bases in the middle. The CDR3 loop spans 13 amino acids. Germline-derived CDR1 and CDR2 are KGHDR and SFDVKD. CDR3 amino acids: CATSGSNTGELFF. CDR3 DNA: TGTGCCACCAGTGGGAGTAACACCGGGGAGCTGTTTTTT.

This rearrangement joins TRBV10-3 to TRBJ1-2, with 9 bases identical to TRBD1. The CDR3 runs 15 residues. V shed 10 bases and J 4 bases; nucleotides not matched to a gene: 13. Germline assignment: CDR1 ENHRY and CDR2 SYGVKD. CDR3 loop: CATDPGQGSGYGYTF. CDR3 sequence (DNA): TGTGCCACTGATCCGGGACAGGGTAGTGGCTATGGCTACACCTTC.

The CDR3 spells CASSRSRFYEQYF. The CDR3 coding sequence is TGTGCCAGCAGCAGATCGCGATTTTACGAGCAGTACTTC. The chain employs TRBV27 and TRBJ2-7; unclear D gene. Germline assignment: CDR1 MNHEY and CDR2 SMNVEV (reference sequence). This CDR3 region has 13 residues. V shed 6 bases and J shed 4 bases, with 13 bases lying between them.

This chain joins TRBV7-2 and TRBJ2-7, with D perhaps TRBD1 (7 bases). CDR3 length: 15 amino acids. V was cut by 1 base and J by 7 bases, with 17 bases left in between. Germline lookup yields CDR1 SGHTA and CDR2 FQGNSA. In nucleotides, the CDR3 is TGTGCCAGCAGCTTAGGAGGAGGGGGCCTTCGGGAGCAGTACTTC. Residues: CASSLGGGGLREQYF.

This clonotype was detected ten times or more. The chain employs TRBV6-1 and TRBJ1-5; 10 bases are a match to TRBD1. Unmatched junction bases numbered 7, after V lost 7 bases and J lost 4 bases. Germline-derived CDR1 and CDR2 are MNHNS and SASEGT. This CDR3 region has 15 residues. The CDR3 protein is CASTLRDRGNQPQHF. In DNA form, the CDR3 reads TGTGCCAGCACACTCCGGGACAGGGGTAATCAGCCCCAGCATTTT.

This clonotype was counted ten times or more. The chain is built from TRBV29-1 and TRBJ1-4; D call uncertain. Germline lookup yields CDR1 SQVTM and CDR2 ANQGSEA. The V and J ends lost 5 bases and 7 bases respectively, with 14 bases between them. CDR3 length: 13 residues. The CDR3 loop is CSVRPSGLEKLFF. The CDR3 region has the DNA TGCAGCGTTAGGCCCAGCGGGCTTGAAAAACTGTTTTTT.

The V and J genes are TRBV28 and TRBJ2-2; 9 bases are shared with TRBD2. Looked up from germline, CDR1 is MDHEN and CDR2 is SYDVKM. This CDR3 is built from 15 residues. Trimming at V came to 4 bases and at J to 2 bases, leaving 2 bases not matched to a gene. The CDR3 sequence is CASSWLAGNTGELFF. CDR3 nucleotide sequence: TGTGCCAGCAGTTGGCTAGCGGGAAACACCGGGGAGCTGTTTTTT.

In this sample, this clonotype turned up many times. The CDR3 region has the DNA TGTGCCAGCTCCCCTGGTCTAGCAGCCCTCGAGCAGTACTTC. Amino acids: CASSPGLAALEQYF. This chain links TRBV5-4 with TRBJ2-7, with D possibly being TRBD2 (5 bases). Germline V gene sequence: CDR1 SGHNT, CDR2 YYREEE (reference sequence). The CDR3 runs 14 residues. Trimming removed 7 bases from V and 6 bases from J, with 20 bases in between.

This clonotype occurred many times. V usage is TRBV29-1 and J usage is TRBJ2-3; D is unclear. V was trimmed by 4 bases and J by 4 bases, leaving 15 bases between them. CDR1 is SQVTM and CDR2 is ANQGSEA in the germline V gene. CDR3 length equals 14 residues. For the CDR3, the DNA is TGCAGCGTTGCGCGGACGGCGAACGCAGATACGCAGTATTTT. Translated: CSVARTANADTQYF.

This clonotype was found many times. The chain couples TRBV29-1 to TRBJ2-1; D remains ambiguous. V was clipped by 4 bases and J by 5 bases, with 18 bases between them. Germline lookup yields CDR1 SQVTM and CDR2 ANQGSEA. This CDR3 has 15 amino acids. The CDR3 DNA is TGCAGCGTTGCCCCCCATGGAGTTAGGGACAATGAGCAGTTCTTC. Translating gives CSVAPHGVRDNEQFF.